Sequencing of this TCR beta chain was carried out in a study of beta chain features in type 1 diabetes. Using CD45RO/CCR7/CD25/CD127/CD95/CD27, CD4+ naive, central memory, regulatory and stem cell-like memory cells were sorted. Sorted populations all had greater than 98% purity. CDR1 and CDR2 (germline): SGHVS, FNYEAQ. CDR3 size: 16 residues. The V gene lost 5 bases and the J gene lost 5 bases, with 18 bases spanning the gap. Every bit of the isolated RNA underwent reverse transcription, so sequencing read expressed TCRB transcripts. Libraries were prepared by immunoSEQ multiplex PCR; TCRdb keeps only in-frame clonotypes and omits some of them. The sample yields about 900,000 clones, roughly a sixth seen once.

The V and J genes are TRBV7-6 and TRBJ2-2; perhaps TRBD2 as D (6 bases). Material: naive CD4+ T cells from blood. The sequence derives from a woman under 30 in good health. The CDR3 DNA follows: TGTGCCAGCAGCCCCGTGCCCGGTGGGGGGACCGGGGAGCTGTTTTTT. It translates to CASSPVPGGGTGELFF.